The 15 T cell receptor beta chains below all came from one sample that was sequenced in a study of cytomegalovirus exposure and HLA in healthy donors. The PCR had 60 Vbeta and 13 Jbeta primers. Produced via immunoSEQ multiplex PCR; TCRdb's table is partial and in-frame only. Of roughly 200,000 clones listed, roughly three quarters are singletons. Sequenced material: PBMCs. These receptors originate from a male donor in good health and CMV-seronegative.

The gene calls are TRBV18 and TRBJ2-3; TRBD2 matches at 14 bases. Per germline, CDR1 KGHSH and CDR2 LQKENI. This CDR3 is built from 18 residues. The V and J ends lost 8 bases and 1 base, in that order; junction bases with no gene match: 11. The CDR3 DNA follows: TGTGCCAGCCTAGCTGGGACTAGCGGGAGCGGCGGCACAGATACGCAGTATTTT. This sequence encodes CASLAGTSGSGGTDTQYF.

This clone was observed a handful of times. J is TRBJ1-3 and V is TRBV11-2; D may be TRBD1 (5 bases). V was shortened by 2 bases and J by 0 bases, with 11 bases between the two germline ends. Germline loops: CDR1 SGHAT, CDR2 FQNNGV. The length of the CDR3 is 16 residues. This chain's CDR3 is CASSLSIGGSGNTIYF. Written as DNA, the CDR3 is TGTGCCAGCAGCTTATCAATCGGGGGCTCTGGAAACACCATATATTTT.

The sample holds one count of this clone. V gene TRBV7-8 combines with J gene TRBJ2-1; tentative D call: TRBD2 (6 bases). Trimming stripped 5 bases from V and 6 bases from J, with 20 bases between. Germline lookup yields CDR1 SGHVS and CDR2 FQNEAQ. This CDR3 is built from 16 residues. CDR3 residues: CASSPTLGLATNEQFF. The CDR3 nucleotides read TGTGCCAGCAGCCCCACCCTCGGGCTAGCGACCAATGAGCAGTTCTTC.

This clone was found a few times. The chain combines TRBV6-1 with TRBJ1-1; no firm D call. The CDR3 has 13 amino acids. The germline V and J ends were trimmed by 6 bases and 0 bases, with 8 bases remaining between them. CDR1 is MNHNS and CDR2 is SASEGT in the germline V gene. CDR3 bases: TGTGCCAGCAGGCGGATTATGAACACTGAAGCTTTCTTT. The encoded protein is CASRRIMNTEAFF.

The chain joins TRBV28 to TRBJ2-1; maybe TRBD2 (6 bases). Germline-derived CDR1 and CDR2 are MDHEN and SYDVKM. Trimming cost V 7 bases and J 10 bases, with 20 bases left between them. The CDR3 length is 14 residues. For the CDR3, the DNA is TGTGCCAGCACCCTCAGCTTAGGACTAAGGGAGCAGTTCTTC. Residues: CASTLSLGLREQFF.

The chain uses TRBV14 and TRBJ2-1, with a possible D match to TRBD2 (6 bases). V lost 4 bases and J lost 10, with 14 bases in between. Per germline, CDR1 SGHDN and CDR2 FVKESK. This CDR3 has 13 residues. The CDR3 sequence is CASSPRTGEEQFF. The DNA for the CDR3 is TGTGCCAGCAGCCCCCGGACGGGGGAGGAGCAGTTCTTC.

The chain's CDR3 is CASSPPAGPSYNEQFF. As DNA, the CDR3 is TGTGCCAGTAGTCCCCCCGCGGGCCCCTCCTACAATGAGCAGTTCTTC. The chain links TRBV19 to TRBJ2-1; TRBD2 might be the D (5 bases). The V and J ends lost 5 bases and 0 bases respectively, with 14 bases between them. The CDR3 extends over 16 amino acids. Germline CDR1 and CDR2: LNHDA and SQIVND (reference sequence).

This rearrangement joins TRBV9 to TRBJ2-5, with a tentative D call TRBD2 (6 bases). This CDR3 spans 13 amino acids. Trimming left V 2 bases short and J 3 bases short, with 8 bases between. Looked up from germline, CDR1 is SGDLS and CDR2 is YYNGEE. This CDR3 is CASSVGGKETQYF. The CDR3 coding sequence is TGTGCCAGCAGCGTGGGAGGAAAAGAGACCCAGTACTTC.

The chain has TRBV27 and TRBJ2-3; 9 bases fit TRBD1. The CDR3 length is 13 residues. Germline CDR1 reads MNHEY; CDR2 reads SMNVEV (reference sequence). V dropped 5 bases and J dropped 6; count of bases not matched to a gene: 3. The CDR3 nucleotides read TGTGCCAGCAGTAGACAGGGGGTCGATACGCAGTATTTT. It specifies CASSRQGVDTQYF.

This clone is a singleton in its sample. The chain is built from TRBV18 and TRBJ1-1, with a tentative D call TRBD1 (5 bases). V dropped 2 bases and J dropped 10 bases, with 23 bases sitting between them. From germline, CDR1 is KGHSH and CDR2 LQKENI. This CDR3 region has 16 residues. CDR3 bases: TGTGCCAGCTCACCAAATCCCCCGGCAGGGAAGGTAGGAGCTTTCTTT. It translates to CASSPNPPAGKVGAFF.

J is TRBJ1-6 and V is TRBV2; D remains unclear. The CDR3 covers 16 residues. The germline CDR1 and CDR2 sequences are SNHLY and FYNNEI. The germline V and J ends were trimmed by 3 bases and 0 bases, with 9 bases remaining between them. The CDR3 loop reads CASSDGRSSYNSPLHF. The CDR3 coding sequence is TGTGCCAGCAGTGACGGTCGAAGCTCCTATAATTCACCCCTCCACTTT. Filled out from reference TRBV2 and TRBJ1-6, the complete variable domain reads EPEVTQTPSHQVTQMGQEVILRCVPISNHLYFYWYRQILGQKVEFLVSFYNNEISEKSEIFDDQFSVERPDGSNFTLKIRSTKLEDSAMYFCASSDGRSSYNSPLHFGNGTRLTVT.

There are a few counts of this clone. The chain employs TRBV9 and TRBJ2-1; TRBD1 aligns across 7 bases. The CDR3 sequence is 17 residues long. Trimming cost V 4 bases and J 0 bases; bases outside gene matches: 10. Germline CDR1 reads SGDLS; CDR2 reads YYNGEE. CDR3 loop: CASSPRDSRSSYNEQFF. CDR3 bases: TGTGCCAGCAGCCCACGGGACAGCCGGAGCTCCTACAATGAGCAGTTCTTC.

This chain uses TRBV5-1 with TRBJ1-3; D remains ambiguous. The CDR3 totals 15 residues. V lost 2 bases to trimming and J lost 0 bases, with 9 bases between them. Germline CDR1 reads SGHRS; CDR2 reads YFSETQ. The CDR3 loop reads CASSLTDPSGNTIYF. CDR3 nucleotides: TGCGCCAGCAGCTTAACAGACCCCTCTGGAAACACCATATATTTT.

This chain uses TRBV30 with TRBJ1-1; D remains unclear. Trimming cost V 8 bases and J 2 bases, with 9 bases left between them. The CDR3 extends over 11 amino acids. Germline CDR1 GTSNPN, CDR2 SVGIG (reference sequence). CDR3 loop: CATGSNTEAFF. CDR3 DNA: TGTGCCACCGGGTCCAACACTGAAGCTTTCTTT.

Concerning this clone: At one of its ends the junction is not consistent with the germline gene, which may arise from a read error. The chain is built from TRBV7-9 and TRBJ1-2; 7 positions match TRBD1. Germline CDR1 SEHNR, CDR2 FQNEAQ (reference sequence). This CDR3 region has 15 residues. In nucleotides, the CDR3 is TGTTCCAGCAGCTTAGTTGGCAGGGGGGACTATGGCTACACCTTC. Its protein is CSSSLVGRGDYGYTF. The full variable domain, completed using reference TRBV7-9 and TRBJ1-2, is DTGVSQNPRHKITKRGQNVTFRCDPISEHNRLYWYRQTLGQGPEFLTYFQNEAQLEKSRLLSDRFSAERPKGSFSTLEIQRTEQGDSAMYLCSSSLVGRGDYGYTFGSGTRLTVV.